This TCR beta chain comes out of a study of cytomegalovirus exposure and HLA in healthy donors. Study-wide results and limits: There were some public TCRs occurring in many donors, but most TCR sequences were rare.

Profiled with immunoSEQ multiplex PCR; TCRdb holds only in-frame clones, not every one. The table includes about 160,000 clones, around 96% detected once. This CDR3 has 16 amino acids. V lost 2 bases and J 4 bases, leaving 17 bases between the germline ends. Germline lookup yields CDR1 MNHEY and CDR2 SMNVEV (reference sequence). For this clone: Antigen specificity is unknown.

The chain recombines TRBV27 with TRBJ2-5; tentative D call: TRBD1 (5 bases). This clonotype was obtained from a woman under 30 in good health and CMV-seronegative. Material: PBMCs. This CDR3 reads CASSLVGAGIVETQYF. The CDR3 DNA sequence: TGTGCCAGCAGTTTAGTAGGGGCAGGGATCGTAGAGACCCAGTACTTC.